This paragraph reports one TCR beta chain. These data are taken from a study of OX40 agonist ivuxolimab in advanced cancers. At the level of the study: All patients had ivuxolimab intravenously every 2 weeks at 0.01 to 10 mg/kg. Anti-PD-1, anti-PD-L1 or anti-CTLA-4 therapy given earlier was allowed, and 35% to 50% had some.

The data were produced by immunoSEQ multiplex PCR, yet TCRdb's version contains in-frame clones alone and is incomplete. Of about 79,000 clones in the sample, approximately 86% were seen once. V lost 4 bases, J lost 1 base, and 2 bases lay in between. Germline-derived CDR1 and CDR2 are SGDLS and YYNGEE. There are 11 residues in the CDR3. The sample here was CD4+ or CD8+ T cells sorted from blood, taken in a trial of the OX40 agonist ivuxolimab. V and J are TRBV9 and TRBJ2-5; D is unclear. The TCR comes from an adult with an advanced solid tumor such as melanoma, head and neck, liver or kidney cancer. The CDR3: CASSRQETQYF. The CDR3 nucleotides read TGTGCCAGCAGCCGCCAAGAGACCCAGTACTTC.